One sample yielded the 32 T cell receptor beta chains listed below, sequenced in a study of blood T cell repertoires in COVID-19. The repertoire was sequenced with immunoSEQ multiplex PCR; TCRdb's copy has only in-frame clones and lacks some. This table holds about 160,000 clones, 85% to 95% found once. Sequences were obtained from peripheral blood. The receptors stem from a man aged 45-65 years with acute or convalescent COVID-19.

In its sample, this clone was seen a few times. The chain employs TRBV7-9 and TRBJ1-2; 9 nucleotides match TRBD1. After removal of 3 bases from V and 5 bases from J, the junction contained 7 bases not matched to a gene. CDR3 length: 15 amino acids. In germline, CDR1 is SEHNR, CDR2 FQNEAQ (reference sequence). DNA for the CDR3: TGTGCCAGCAGCTTCCCCGACAGGGGGGAATATGGCTACACCTTC. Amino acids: CASSFPDRGEYGYTF.

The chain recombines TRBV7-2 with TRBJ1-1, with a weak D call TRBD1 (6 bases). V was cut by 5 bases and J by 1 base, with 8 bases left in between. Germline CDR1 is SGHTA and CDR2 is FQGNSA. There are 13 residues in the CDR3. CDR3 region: CASSTDRNTEAFF. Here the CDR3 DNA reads TGTGCCAGCAGCACGGACAGGAACACTGAAGCTTTCTTT. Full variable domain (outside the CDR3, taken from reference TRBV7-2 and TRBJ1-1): GAGVSQSPSNKVTEKGKDVELRCDPISGHTALYWYRQSLGQGLEFLIYFQGNSAPDKSGLPSDRFSAERTGGSVSTLTIQRTQQEDSAVYLCASSTDRNTEAFFGQGTRLTVV.

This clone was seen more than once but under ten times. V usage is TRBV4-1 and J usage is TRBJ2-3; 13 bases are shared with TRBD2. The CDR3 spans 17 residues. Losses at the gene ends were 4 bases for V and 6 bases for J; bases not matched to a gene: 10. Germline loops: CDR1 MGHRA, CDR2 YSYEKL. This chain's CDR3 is CASSPTWTSGGGDTQYF. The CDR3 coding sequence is TGCGCCAGCAGCCCGACATGGACTAGCGGGGGTGGGGATACGCAGTATTTT.

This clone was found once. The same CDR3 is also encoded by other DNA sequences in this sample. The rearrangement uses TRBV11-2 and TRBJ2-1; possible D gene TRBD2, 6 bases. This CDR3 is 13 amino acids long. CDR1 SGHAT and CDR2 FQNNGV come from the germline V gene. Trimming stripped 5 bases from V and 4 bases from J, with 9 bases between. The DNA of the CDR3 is TGTGCCAGCAGCCTAGGGACTTACAATGAGCAGTTCTTC. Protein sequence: CASSLGTYNEQFF.

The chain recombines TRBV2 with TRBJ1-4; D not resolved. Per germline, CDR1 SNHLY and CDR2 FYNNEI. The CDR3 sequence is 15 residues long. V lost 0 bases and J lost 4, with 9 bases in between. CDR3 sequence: CASSEAVVVNEKLFF. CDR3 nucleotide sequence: TGTGCCAGCAGTGAAGCGGTAGTAGTTAATGAAAAACTGTTTTTT.

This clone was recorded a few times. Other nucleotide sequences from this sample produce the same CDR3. CDR3 nucleotides: TGTGCCAGTAGCCAGACAGGGGGCAATCAGCCCCAGCATTTT. Residues: CASSQTGGNQPQHF. The rearrangement uses TRBV19 and TRBJ1-5; TRBD1 matches at 8 bases. The CDR3 has 14 residues. V dropped 6 bases and J dropped 2; count of bases not matched to a gene: 3. Germline CDR1 is LNHDA and CDR2 is SQIVND (reference sequence).

The CDR3 DNA is TGTGCCAGCAGCCCGAGAGGGATGCTTGAGCAGTTCTTC. It specifies CASSPRGMLEQFF. This chain connects TRBV5-6 to TRBJ2-1, with TRBD2 as a possible D gene (5 bases). V lost 4 bases and J 9 bases, leaving 14 bases between the germline ends. The CDR3 length is 13 residues. CDR1 and CDR2 from the germline V gene are SGHDT and YYEEEE.

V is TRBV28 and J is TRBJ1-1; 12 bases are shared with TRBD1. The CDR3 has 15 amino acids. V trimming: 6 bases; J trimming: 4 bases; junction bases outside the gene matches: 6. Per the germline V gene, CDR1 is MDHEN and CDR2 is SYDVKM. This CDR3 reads CASSPGQGAITEAFF. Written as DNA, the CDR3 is TGTGCCAGCAGCCCGGGACAGGGGGCAATCACTGAAGCTTTCTTT.

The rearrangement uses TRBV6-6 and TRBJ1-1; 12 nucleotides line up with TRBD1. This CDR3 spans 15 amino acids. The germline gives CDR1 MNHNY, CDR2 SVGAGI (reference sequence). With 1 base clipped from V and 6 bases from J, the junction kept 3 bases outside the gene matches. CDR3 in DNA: TGTGCCAGCAGTTACTTGGGACAGGGGGCCCCTGAAGCTTTCTTT. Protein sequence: CASSYLGQGAPEAFF.

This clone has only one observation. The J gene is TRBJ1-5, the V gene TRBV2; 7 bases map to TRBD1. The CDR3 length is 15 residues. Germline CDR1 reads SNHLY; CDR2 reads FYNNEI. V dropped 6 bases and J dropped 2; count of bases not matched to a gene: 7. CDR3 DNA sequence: TGTGCCAGCAGCCAGACAGGGTCCGGCAATCAGCCCCAGCATTTT. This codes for CASSQTGSGNQPQHF.

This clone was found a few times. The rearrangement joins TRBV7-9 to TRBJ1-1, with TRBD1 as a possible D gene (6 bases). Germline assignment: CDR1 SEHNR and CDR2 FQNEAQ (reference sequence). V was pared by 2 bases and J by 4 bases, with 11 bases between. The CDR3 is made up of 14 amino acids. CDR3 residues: CASSLKDSFTEAFF. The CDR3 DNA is TGTGCCAGCAGCTTAAAGGACAGTTTCACTGAAGCTTTCTTT.

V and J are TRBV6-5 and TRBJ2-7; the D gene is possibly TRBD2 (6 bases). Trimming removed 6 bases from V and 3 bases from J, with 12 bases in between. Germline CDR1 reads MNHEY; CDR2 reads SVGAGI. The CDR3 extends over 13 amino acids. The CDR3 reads CASSRDSRYEQYF. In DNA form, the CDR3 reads TGTGCCAGCAGCCGGGACTCTCGCTACGAGCAGTACTTC.

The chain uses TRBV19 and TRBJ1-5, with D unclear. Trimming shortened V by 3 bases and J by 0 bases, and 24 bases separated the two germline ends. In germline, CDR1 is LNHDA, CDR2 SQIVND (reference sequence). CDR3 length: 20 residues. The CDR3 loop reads CASSMGGSWPAGYSNQPQHF. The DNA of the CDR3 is TGTGCCAGTAGTATGGGCGGGTCTTGGCCCGCTGGTTATAGCAATCAGCCCCAGCATTTT.

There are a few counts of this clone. As DNA, the CDR3 is TGTGCCAGCAGCTACCCAGGGGGTCGTACTGAAGCTTTCTTT. This gives the protein CASSYPGGRTEAFF. The chain is built from TRBV3-1 (or the pseudogene TRBV3-2) and TRBJ1-1; 7 nucleotides agree with TRBD1. The junction had 8 bases not matched to a gene; V was cut back by 5 bases and J by 5 bases. This CDR3 has 14 amino acids. Germline V gene sequence: CDR1 LGHDT, CDR2 YNNKEL (reference sequence).

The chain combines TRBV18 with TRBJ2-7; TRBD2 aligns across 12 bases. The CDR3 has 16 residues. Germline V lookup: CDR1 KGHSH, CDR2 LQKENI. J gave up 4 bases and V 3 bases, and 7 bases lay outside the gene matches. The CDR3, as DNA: TGTGCCAGCTCACCTTCCGGGACTAGCGGGCGTTACGAGCAGTACTTC. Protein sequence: CASSPSGTSGRYEQYF.

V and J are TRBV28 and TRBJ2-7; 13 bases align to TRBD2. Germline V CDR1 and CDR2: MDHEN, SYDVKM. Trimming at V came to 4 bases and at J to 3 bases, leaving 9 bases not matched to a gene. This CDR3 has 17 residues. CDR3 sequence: CASSSSPGLAGIYEQYF. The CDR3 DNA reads TGTGCCAGCAGTTCCTCCCCGGGACTAGCGGGAATCTACGAGCAGTACTTC.

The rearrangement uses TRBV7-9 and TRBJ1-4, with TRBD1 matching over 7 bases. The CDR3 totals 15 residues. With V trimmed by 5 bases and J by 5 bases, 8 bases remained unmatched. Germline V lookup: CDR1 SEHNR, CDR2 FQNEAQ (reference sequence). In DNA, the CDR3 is TGTGCCAGCAGCGGCAGGGGGGCAAAGAATGAAAAACTGTTTTTT. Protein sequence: CASSGRGAKNEKLFF.

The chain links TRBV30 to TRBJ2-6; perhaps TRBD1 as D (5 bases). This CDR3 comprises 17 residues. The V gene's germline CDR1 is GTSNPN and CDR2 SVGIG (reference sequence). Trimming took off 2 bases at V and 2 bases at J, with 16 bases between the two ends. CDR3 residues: CAWSKGWTRAGANVLTF. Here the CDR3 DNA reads TGTGCCTGGAGTAAAGGGTGGACACGAGCTGGGGCCAACGTCCTGACTTTC.

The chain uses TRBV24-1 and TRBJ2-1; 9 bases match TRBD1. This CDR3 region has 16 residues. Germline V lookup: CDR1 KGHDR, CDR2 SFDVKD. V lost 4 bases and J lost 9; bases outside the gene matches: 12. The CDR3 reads CATSDTQGARVSEQFF. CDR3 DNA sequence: TGTGCCACCAGTGACACACAGGGGGCTAGAGTCAGTGAGCAGTTCTTC.

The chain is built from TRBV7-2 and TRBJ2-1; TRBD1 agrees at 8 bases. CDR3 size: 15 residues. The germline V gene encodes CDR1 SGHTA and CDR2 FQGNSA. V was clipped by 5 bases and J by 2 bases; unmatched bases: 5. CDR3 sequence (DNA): TGTGCCAGCAGCCTCGGACAGGGACCCTACAATGAGCAGTTCTTC. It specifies CASSLGQGPYNEQFF.

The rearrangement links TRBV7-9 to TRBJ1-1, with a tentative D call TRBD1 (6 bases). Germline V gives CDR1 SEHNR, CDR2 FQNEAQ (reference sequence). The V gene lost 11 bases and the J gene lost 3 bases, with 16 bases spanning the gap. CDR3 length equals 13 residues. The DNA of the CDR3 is TGTGCCGGGGGGGACACTGTATACACTGAAGCTTTCTTT. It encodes CAGGDTVYTEAFF. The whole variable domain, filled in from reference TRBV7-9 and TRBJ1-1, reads DTGVSQNPRHKITKRGQNVTFRCDPISEHNRLYWYRQTLGQGPEFLTYFQNEAQLEKSRLLSDRFSAERPKGSFSTLEIQRTEQGDSAMYLCAGGDTVYTEAFFGQGTRLTVV.

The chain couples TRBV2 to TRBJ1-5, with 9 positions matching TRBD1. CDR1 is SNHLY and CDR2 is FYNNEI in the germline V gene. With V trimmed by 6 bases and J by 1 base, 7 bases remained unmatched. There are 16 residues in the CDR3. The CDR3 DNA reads TGTGCCAGCAGACCCTTGGACAGGGGAAGCAATCAGCCCCAGCATTTT. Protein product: CASRPLDRGSNQPQHF.

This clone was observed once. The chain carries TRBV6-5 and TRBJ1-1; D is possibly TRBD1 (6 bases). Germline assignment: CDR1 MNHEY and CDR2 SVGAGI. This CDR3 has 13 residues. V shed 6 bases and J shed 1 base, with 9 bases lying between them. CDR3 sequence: CASRLTGNTEAFF. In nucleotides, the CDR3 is TGTGCCAGCAGGCTGACAGGGAACACTGAAGCTTTCTTT.

CDR3 DNA sequence: TGTGCCTGGAGTGTGGCAGGGATCGGGGAGCTGTTTTTT. Residues: CAWSVAGIGELFF. This chain links TRBV30 with TRBJ2-2, with D possibly TRBD1 on 5 matching bases. The CDR3 covers 13 residues. Germline-derived CDR1 and CDR2 are GTSNPN and SVGIG (reference sequence). V shed 0 bases and J shed 7 bases, with 9 bases lying between them.

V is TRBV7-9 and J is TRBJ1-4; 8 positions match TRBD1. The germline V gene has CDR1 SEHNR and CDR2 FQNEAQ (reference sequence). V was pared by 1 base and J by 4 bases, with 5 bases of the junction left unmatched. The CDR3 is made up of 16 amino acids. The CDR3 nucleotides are TGTGCCAGCAGCTTAGAGACGACAGGGGTTAATGAAAAACTGTTTTTT. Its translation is CASSLETTGVNEKLFF.

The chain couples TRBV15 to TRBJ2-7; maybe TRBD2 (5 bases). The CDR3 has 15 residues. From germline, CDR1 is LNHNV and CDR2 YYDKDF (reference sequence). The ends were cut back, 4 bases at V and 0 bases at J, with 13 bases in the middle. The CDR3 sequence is CATSILAQSSYEQYF. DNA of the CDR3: TGTGCCACCAGCATATTAGCGCAGAGCTCCTACGAGCAGTACTTC.

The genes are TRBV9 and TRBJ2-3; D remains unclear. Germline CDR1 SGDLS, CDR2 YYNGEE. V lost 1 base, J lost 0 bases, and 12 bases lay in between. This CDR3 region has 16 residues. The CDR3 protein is CASSVPRVSSTDTQYF. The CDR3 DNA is TGTGCCAGCAGCGTACCCCGGGTATCAAGCACAGATACGCAGTATTTT.

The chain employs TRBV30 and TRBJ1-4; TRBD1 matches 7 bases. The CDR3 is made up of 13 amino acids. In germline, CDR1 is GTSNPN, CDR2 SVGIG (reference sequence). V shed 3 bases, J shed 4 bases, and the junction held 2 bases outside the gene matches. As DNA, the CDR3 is TGTGCCTGGAGGAGGGGGCATAATGAAAAACTGTTTTTT. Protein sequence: CAWRRGHNEKLFF.

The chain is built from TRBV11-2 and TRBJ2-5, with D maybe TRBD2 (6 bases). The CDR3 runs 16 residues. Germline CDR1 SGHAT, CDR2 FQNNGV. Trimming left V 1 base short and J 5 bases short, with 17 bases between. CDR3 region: CASSLAGGMSGETQYF. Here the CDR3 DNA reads TGTGCCAGCAGCTTAGCTGGAGGGATGTCCGGCGAGACCCAGTACTTC. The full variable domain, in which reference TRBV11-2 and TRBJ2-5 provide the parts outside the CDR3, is EAGVAQSPRYKIIEKRQSVAFWCNPISGHATLYWYQQILGQGPKLLIQFQNNGVVDDSQLPKDRFSAERLKGVDSTLKIQPAKLEDSAVYLCASSLAGGMSGETQYFGPGTRLLVL.

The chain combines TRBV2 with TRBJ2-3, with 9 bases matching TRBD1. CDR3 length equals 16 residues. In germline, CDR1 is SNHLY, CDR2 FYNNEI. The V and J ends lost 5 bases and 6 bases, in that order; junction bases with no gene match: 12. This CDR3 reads CASSRRGTGLSDTQYF. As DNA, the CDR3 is TGTGCCAGCAGTCGGCGCGGGACAGGGCTATCCGATACGCAGTATTTT.

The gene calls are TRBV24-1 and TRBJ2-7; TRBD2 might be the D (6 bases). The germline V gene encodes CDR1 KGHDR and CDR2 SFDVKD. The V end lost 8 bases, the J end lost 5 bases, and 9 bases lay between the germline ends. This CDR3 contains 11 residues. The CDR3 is CATTRGDEQYV. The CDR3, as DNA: TGTGCCACCACTCGCGGGGACGAGCAGTACGTC.

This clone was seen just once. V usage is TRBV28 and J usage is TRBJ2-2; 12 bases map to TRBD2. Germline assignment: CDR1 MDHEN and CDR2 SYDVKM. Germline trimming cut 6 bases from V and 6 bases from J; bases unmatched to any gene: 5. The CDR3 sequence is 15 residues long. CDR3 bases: TGTGCCAGCAGCCTAGCGGGAGGGCGGTCCGGGGAGCTGTTTTTT. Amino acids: CASSLAGGRSGELFF.